This T cell receptor beta chain originates from a study of early T cells in non-severe SARS-CoV-2 infection. A few counts support this clonotype. Deletions cut 6 bases from V and 3 bases from J, with 12 bases between. In germline, CDR1 is SGHAT, CDR2 FQNNGV. The length of the CDR3 is 14 residues. Researchers attached unique molecular identifiers to individual cDNA molecules. TCRdb called the 5' RACE reads again in MiXCR, with one record for every CDR3 protein. The sample carries around 63,000 distinct CDR3 sequences, approximately 5.9% recorded once. V and J are TRBV11-2 and TRBJ2-4, with a tentative D call TRBD2 (5 bases). The receptor's source is an adult who was a healthcare worker with PCR-confirmed SARS-CoV-2 infection or an uninfected control (not recorded which). The specimen comprised whole blood, sampled at baseline. The CDR3 protein is CASRTLRGKNIQYF. The CDR3 DNA sequence: TGTGCCAGCAGGACTCTTCGGGGCAAAAACATTCAGTACTTC.